This T cell receptor beta chain appears in the sequencing data of a study of blood T cell repertoires in COVID-19. Study-level background: Nucleic acid was either cDNA or gDNA, and it came from T cells, B-cell-depleted T cells, or PBMCs.

As handled by the study authors: Amplification of reference gene primers provided the estimated nucleated cell counts. The table came from immunoSEQ multiplex PCR; TCRdb's copy has only in-frame clones and leaves some out. The V and J calls and clone size come from that table; D and trimming were worked out from the DNA. The sample carries a few hundred thousand clones, about 90% recorded once. Study members were between about 18 and 100 years old and lived in 20 to 30 US regions. V gave up 5 bases and J gave up 8 bases; unmatched junction bases: 15. Germline CDR1 reads SGHVS; CDR2 reads FNYEAQ. The CDR3 runs to 15 residues.

This chain uses TRBV7-6 with TRBJ2-7, with TRBD2 matching 7 bases. The receptor's source is a woman aged 55-69 years who had recovered from COVID-19. Sequencing was done on a sample of PBMCs or T cells enriched from blood (not recorded which). CDR3 nucleotide sequence: TGTGCCAGCAGCCCCCGATTATGGGAGGGCCGCAAGCAGTACTTC. It specifies CASSPRLWEGRKQYF.